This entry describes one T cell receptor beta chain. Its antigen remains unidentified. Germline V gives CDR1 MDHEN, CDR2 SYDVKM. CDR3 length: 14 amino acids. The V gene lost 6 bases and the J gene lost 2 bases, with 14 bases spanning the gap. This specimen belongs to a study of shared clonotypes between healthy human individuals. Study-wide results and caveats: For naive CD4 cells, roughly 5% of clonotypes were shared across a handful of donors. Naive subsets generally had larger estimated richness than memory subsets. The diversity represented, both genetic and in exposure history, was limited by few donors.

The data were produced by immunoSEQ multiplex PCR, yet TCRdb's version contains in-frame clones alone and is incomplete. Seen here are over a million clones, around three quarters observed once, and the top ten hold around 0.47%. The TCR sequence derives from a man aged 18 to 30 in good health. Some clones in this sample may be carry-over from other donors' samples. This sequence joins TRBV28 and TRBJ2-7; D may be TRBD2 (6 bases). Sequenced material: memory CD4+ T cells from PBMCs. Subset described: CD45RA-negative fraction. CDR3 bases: TGTGCCAGCAGGACGACTAGGAGGCCCTACGAGCAGTACTTC. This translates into CASRTTRRPYEQYF.